This note documents a single T cell receptor (beta chain) sequence. Its antigen is unknown. Within one base of it there is no much larger clone, and no base qualities were kept. The immunoSEQ Assay, a bias-controlled multiplex PCR, was used to amplify TCRbeta CDR3 regions from genomic DNA. As for how the authors treated the data: The number of nucleated cells in each sample was estimated by amplification of reference gene primers within the assay. To quantify the absolute abundance of each unique TCRbeta CDR3 rearrangement, sequence reads were collapsed and filtered. For each sample, productive Simpson clonality was calculated as the square root of Simpson's diversity index over productive rearrangements. The clones in this table, taken by TCRdb from immuneACCESS, are in-frame only. Not every clone is retained; where verified, under half of the shortfall comes from an unresolved V gene, and the cause of the rest is unknown. The V and J calls and clone size were taken over from that table, and D and trimming were inferred from the DNA. This sample comprises approximately 260,000 clones, around 90% of them detected only once. The ten largest clonotypes hold roughly 6% of the sample.

This specimen comes from a study of blood T cell repertoires in COVID-19 (dated by TCRdb to about 2020). In terms of the full investigation: The collaborator samples originated in the United States, Italy and Spain and spanned the acute and convalescent phases of COVID-19. Where available, HLA class I and class II types were taken from metadata supplied by the sample provider and were not determined by assay-based typing. Subjects who had been exposed to COVID-19, were actively infected with it, or had recovered from it provided the deeply sampled blood TCRbeta repertoires that made up the dataset. The sample metadata nearly always contained a de-identified subject ID, COVID-19 status, age in years and sex. The repertoires were released in a freely available public database meant as a resource for research on the immune response to SARS-CoV-2. The samples were drawn from two sources: the first 160 participants of the ongoing ImmuneRACE study, and about 1,300 subjects contributed by 6 global collaborators. The material from the prospective study consisted of cDNA or gDNA derived from T cells, B-cell-depleted T cells, or PBMCs. General conclusions and limits of the study: The quantity of clinical and demographic metadata differed by source and by participant and was supplied without curation.

After removal of 8 bases from V and 0 bases from J, the junction retains 7 bases not matched to a gene. CDR1 and CDR2 are drawn from the germline V gene: SQVTM, ANQGSEA. The CDR3 sequence holds 14 residues, the cysteine and phenylalanine included. Only the CDR3 DNA is retained, 42 bases long and in frame from the first base. In the prospective study, participants were 18 to 89 years old, resided in fewer than 25 geographic areas of the United States, and were enrolled through a virtual design. Cohort assignment in the prospective study relied on participant-reported clinical history from a screening survey and a study questionnaire. Each participant in the prospective study had whole blood, serum and a nasopharyngeal or oropharyngeal swab collected by mobile phlebotomists. Over a roughly 2-month period, participants in the prospective study had the option of providing additional blood draws and questionnaires. Before DNA extraction, prospective study blood samples were shipped either frozen or at room temperature.

The chain was built from TRBV29-1 and TRBJ1-1; 9 bases in between match TRBD1. The sequence was collected from a woman in her thirties with acute COVID-19. Sequencing was performed on PBMCs or T cells enriched from blood (not recorded which). The bases are TGCAGCTTCCGGGACAGGGTAGTGAACACTGAAGCTTTCTTT. It encodes CSFRDRVVNTEAFF.